This T cell receptor (beta chain) was sequenced in a study of Graves' ophthalmopathy and Graves' hyperthyroidism. At the level of the study: Stable hyperthyroidism meant no progression to ophthalmopathy within 18 months of follow-up.

If patients had other autoimmune diseases, uncontrolled infections, pregnancy or lactation, they were excluded. Amplified TCR beta CDR3 regions were obtained using RNA transcripts as template. Amplification began with first-round RT-PCR using HTBI primers, then second-round multiplex PCR was performed. One entry per CDR3 protein, called by TCRdb with MiXCR from the multiplex PCR reads. The data hold over a million distinct CDR3 sequences, with 35% to 45% observed a single time. This clonotype was recorded only once. The CDR3 sequence is 16 residues long. V was trimmed by 4 bases and J by 0 bases, leaving 10 bases between them. CDR1 and CDR2 from the germline V gene are ENHRY and SYGVKD.

J is TRBJ2-6 and V is TRBV10-3; D is uncertain. The sample taken for sequencing was peripheral blood or thyroid tissue (not recorded which). The sequence was collected from an adult man with Graves' hyperthyroidism. CDR3 in amino acids: CAISGAGFSGANVLTF. In nucleotides, the CDR3 is TGTGCCATCAGTGGGGCCGGGTTCTCTGGGGCCAACGTCCTGACTTTC.